These T cell receptor beta chains were read from a single sample in a study of CD8+ T cells in alopecia areata. Measured with immunoSEQ multiplex PCR; TCRdb has only the in-frame clones, and not every one. Among around 12,000 clones, 60% were seen once, and the ten largest hold around a fifth. The sample was skin. These receptors originate from a human donor with alopecia areata. CDR3s include the opening cysteine and the closing phenylalanine or tryptophan. The D gene is left open where the match is weak. Some rows mark clone size as missing; the rest say once, few, many or name a class of expanded clone.

j_call v_call cdr3_length clone_size d_call cdr3_aa cdr3_nt
TRBJ2-6 TRBV5-1 14 - - CASGPISGANVLTF TGCGCCAGCGGTCCGATTTCTGGGGCCAACGTCCTGACTTTC
TRBJ2-5 TRBV27 16 - TRBD1 CASSPLYRGRQETQYF TGTGCCAGCAGCCCCCTTTACAGGGGGCGCCAAGAGACCCAGTACTTC
TRBJ2-5 TRBV19 15 once - CASSMMAQVGETQYF TGTGCCAGTAGTATGATGGCGCAGGTGGGGGAGACCCAGTACTTC
TRBJ1-2 TRBV13 14 - - CASSLGDREYGYTF TGTGCCAGCAGCTTGGGGGACCGTGAATATGGCTACACCTTC
TRBJ2-7 TRBV6-6 12 - - CASSPGLYEQYF TGTGCCAGCAGTCCCGGACTCTACGAGCAGTACTTC
TRBJ1-6 TRBV2 17 - - CASSEQPWEGNNSPLHF TGTGCCAGCAGTGAACAACCTTGGGAGGGGAATAATTCACCCCTCCACTTT
TRBJ1-5 TRBV4-1 20 - TRBD1 CASSHGLLRDSRSGNQPQHF TGCGCCAGCAGCCACGGACTACTCCGGGACAGCCGGTCGGGCAATCAGCCCCAGCATTTT
TRBJ2-1 TRBV29-1 14 - TRBD1 CSVPDRVTYNEQFF TGCAGCGTCCCAGACAGGGTCACCTACAATGAGCAGTTCTTC
TRBJ2-2 TRBV9 17 - TRBD1 CASSVTSGGIFTGELFF TGTGCCAGCAGCGTGACTTCAGGGGGTATTTTTACCGGGGAGCTGTTTTTT
TRBJ2-2 TRBV7-9 15 - - CASTSVSIMAGELFF TGTGCCAGCACCTCCGTCTCGATAATGGCCGGGGAGCTGTTTTTT
TRBJ2-7 TRBV7-2 15 few - CASSLPSGSSGEQYF TGTGCCAGCAGCCTCCCGTCCGGGAGTTCGGGGGAGCAGTACTTC
TRBJ2-5 TRBV29-1 12 - TRBD1 CSAETGGLFQYF TGCAGCGCTGAGACAGGGGGATTATTTCAGTACTTC
TRBJ1-2 TRBV19 13 medium-sized - CASSIVADYGYTF TGTGCCAGTAGTATTGTGGCAGACTATGGCTACACCTTC
TRBJ2-7 TRBV28 14 - - CASSLVGTLGEQYF TGTGCCAGCAGTTTAGTAGGGACCCTCGGCGAGCAGTACTTC
TRBJ2-3 TRBV18 17 - TRBD1 CASSSPRTGWGTDTQYF TGTGCCAGCTCATCCCCCCGGACAGGTTGGGGCACAGATACGCAGTATTTT
TRBJ2-7 TRBV7-8 15 - - CASSLVDLAGGEQYF TGTGCCAGCAGCTTAGTTGATCTGGCCGGGGGCGAGCAGTACTTC
TRBJ2-3 TRBV19 15 medium-sized - CASSIEGSFTDTQYF TGTGCCAGTAGTATAGAAGGGTCCTTCACAGATACGCAGTATTTT
TRBJ2-3 TRBV29-1 13 - - CSVGKDSTDTQYF TGCAGCGTTGGAAAGGACAGCACAGATACGCAGTATTTT
TRBJ1-4 TRBV7-9 16 medium-sized TRBD1 CASSLALGQANEKLFF TGTGCCAGCAGCTTAGCGCTCGGACAGGCTAATGAAAAACTGTTTTTT
TRBJ2-7 TRBV28 16 medium-sized TRBD2 CASSFGLAVLSYEQYF TGTGCCAGCAGCTTCGGACTAGCGGTCCTCTCCTACGAGCAGTACTTC
TRBJ1-4 TRBV5-1 14 - - CASSFSGINEKLFF TGCGCCAGCAGCTTTTCAGGGATTAATGAAAAACTGTTTTTT
TRBJ2-7 TRBV27 16 - - CASSLSPTGTGYEQYF TGTGCCAGCAGTTTATCCCCAACCGGGACGGGGTACGAGCAGTACTTC
TRBJ1-1 TRBV29-1 12 - - CSVRQTNTEAFF TGCAGCGTACGACAGACGAACACTGAAGCTTTCTTT
TRBJ2-7 TRBV7-3 15 - - CASSSTRDGTYEQYF TGTGCCAGCAGCTCGACCCGGGACGGGACCTACGAGCAGTACTTC
TRBJ1-4 TRBV30 11 - - CAWSIREKLFF TGTGCCTGGAGTATACGGGAAAAACTGTTTTTT
TRBJ2-7 TRBV27 14 - - CASSLQGNSYEQYF TGTGCCAGCAGCTTACAGGGCAACTCCTACGAGCAGTACTTC